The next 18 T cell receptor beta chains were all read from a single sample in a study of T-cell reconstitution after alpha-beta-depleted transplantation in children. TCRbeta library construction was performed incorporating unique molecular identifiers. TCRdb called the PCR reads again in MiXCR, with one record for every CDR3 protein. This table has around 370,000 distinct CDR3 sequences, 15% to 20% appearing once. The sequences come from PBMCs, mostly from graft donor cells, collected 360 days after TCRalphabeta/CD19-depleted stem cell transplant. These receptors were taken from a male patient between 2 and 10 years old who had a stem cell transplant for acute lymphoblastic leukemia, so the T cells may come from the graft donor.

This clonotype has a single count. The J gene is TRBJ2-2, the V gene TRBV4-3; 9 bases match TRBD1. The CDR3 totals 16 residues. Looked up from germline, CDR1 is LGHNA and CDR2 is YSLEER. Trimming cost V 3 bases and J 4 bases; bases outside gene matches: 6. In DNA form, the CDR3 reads TGCGCCAGCAGCCAGGCCGGGACAGGGAGCACCGGGGAGCTGTTTTTT. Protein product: CASSQAGTGSTGELFF.

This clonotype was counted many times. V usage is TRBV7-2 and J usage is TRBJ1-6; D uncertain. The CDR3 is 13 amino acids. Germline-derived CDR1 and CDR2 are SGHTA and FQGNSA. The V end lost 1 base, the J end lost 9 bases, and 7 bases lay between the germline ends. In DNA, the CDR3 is TGTGCCAGCAGCTTAGAGTTGCGTTCACCCCTCCACTTT. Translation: CASSLELRSPLHF.

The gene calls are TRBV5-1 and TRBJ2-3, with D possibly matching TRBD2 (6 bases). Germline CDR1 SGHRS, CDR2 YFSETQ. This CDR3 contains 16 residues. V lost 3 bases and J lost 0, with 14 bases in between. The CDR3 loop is CASSSLVGTSTDTQYF. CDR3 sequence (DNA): TGCGCCAGCAGCTCGCTGGTAGGGACTAGCACAGATACGCAGTATTTT.

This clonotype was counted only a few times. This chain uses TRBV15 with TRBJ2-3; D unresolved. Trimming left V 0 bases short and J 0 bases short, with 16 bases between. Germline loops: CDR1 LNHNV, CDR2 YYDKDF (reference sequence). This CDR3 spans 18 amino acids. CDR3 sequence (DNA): TGTGCCACCAGCAGAGATCAGGTTGAGGCATCTAGCACAGATACGCAGTATTTT. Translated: CATSRDQVEASSTDTQYF.

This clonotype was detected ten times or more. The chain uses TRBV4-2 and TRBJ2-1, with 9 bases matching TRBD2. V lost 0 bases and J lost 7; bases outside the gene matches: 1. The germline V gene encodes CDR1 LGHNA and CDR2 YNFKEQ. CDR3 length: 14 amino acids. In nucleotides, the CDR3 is TGTGCCAGCAGCCAAGAGGCGGGAGGGAATGAGCAGTTCTTC. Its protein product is CASSQEAGGNEQFF.

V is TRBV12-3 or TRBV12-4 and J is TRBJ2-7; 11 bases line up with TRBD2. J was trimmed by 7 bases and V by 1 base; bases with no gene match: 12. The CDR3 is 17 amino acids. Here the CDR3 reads CASSLGGVTSGAGEQYF. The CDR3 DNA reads TGTGCCAGCAGTTTAGGAGGGGTGACTAGCGGGGCAGGAGAGCAGTACTTC.

CDR3 DNA: TGTGCCACCAGTGATACTAGCGGGCCTCACACCGGGGAGCTGTTTTTT. Its protein product is CATSDTSGPHTGELFF. The chain carries TRBV24-1 and TRBJ2-2; TRBD2 matches 9 bases. The CDR3 loop spans 16 amino acids. Unmatched junction bases numbered 4, after V lost 3 bases and J lost 3 bases. In germline, CDR1 is KGHDR, CDR2 SFDVKD.

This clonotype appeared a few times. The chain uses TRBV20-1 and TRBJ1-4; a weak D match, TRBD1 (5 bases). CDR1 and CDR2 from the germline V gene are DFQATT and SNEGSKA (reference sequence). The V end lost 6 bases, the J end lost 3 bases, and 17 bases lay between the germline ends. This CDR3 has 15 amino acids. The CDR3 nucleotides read TGCAGTGCCACGACAGCCTTAGGGGCTAATGAAAAACTGTTTTTT. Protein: CSATTALGANEKLFF.

DNA of the CDR3: TGTGCCAGCAGTTTGGGGGCAGCTAACTATGGCTACACCTTC. As protein: CASSLGAANYGYTF. V and J are TRBV12-3 or TRBV12-4 and TRBJ1-2, with D tentatively TRBD1 (6 bases). V was pared by 3 bases and J by 0 bases, with 8 bases between. This CDR3 is built from 14 residues.

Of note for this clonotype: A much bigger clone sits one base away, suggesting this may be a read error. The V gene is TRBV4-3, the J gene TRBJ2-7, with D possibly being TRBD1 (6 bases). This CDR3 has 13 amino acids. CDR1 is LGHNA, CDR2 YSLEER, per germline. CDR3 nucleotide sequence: TGCGCCAGCAGCCCCGGGACACCTTCCGAGGAGTACTTC. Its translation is CASSPGTPSEEYF.

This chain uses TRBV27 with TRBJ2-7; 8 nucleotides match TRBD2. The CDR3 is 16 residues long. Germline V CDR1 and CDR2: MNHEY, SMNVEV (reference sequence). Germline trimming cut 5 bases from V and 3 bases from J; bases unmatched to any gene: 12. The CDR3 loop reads CASSIKIAGSHYEQYF. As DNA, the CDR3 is TGTGCCAGCAGTATTAAAATAGCGGGATCTCACTACGAGCAGTACTTC.

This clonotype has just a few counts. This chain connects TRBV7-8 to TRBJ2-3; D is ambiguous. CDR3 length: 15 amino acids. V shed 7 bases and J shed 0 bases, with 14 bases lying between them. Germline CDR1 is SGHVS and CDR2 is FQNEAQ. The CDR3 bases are TGTGCCAGCACTCGTGGCGGTCCTAGCACAGATACGCAGTATTTT. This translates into CASTRGGPSTDTQYF.

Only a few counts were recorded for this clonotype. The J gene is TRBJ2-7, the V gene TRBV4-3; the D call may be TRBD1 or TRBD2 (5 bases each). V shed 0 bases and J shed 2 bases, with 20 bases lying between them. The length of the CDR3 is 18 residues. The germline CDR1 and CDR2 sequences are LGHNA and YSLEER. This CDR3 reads CASSQDFSIGDGPYEQYF. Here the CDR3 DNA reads TGCGCCAGCAGCCAAGATTTCTCAATAGGGGACGGACCCTACGAGCAGTACTTC.

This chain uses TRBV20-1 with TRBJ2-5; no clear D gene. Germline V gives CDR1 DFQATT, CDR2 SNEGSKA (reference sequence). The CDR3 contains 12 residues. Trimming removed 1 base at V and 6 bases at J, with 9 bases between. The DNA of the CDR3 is TGCAGTGCTAGAGTAGGAGCCCAGACCCAGTACTTC. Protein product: CSARVGAQTQYF.

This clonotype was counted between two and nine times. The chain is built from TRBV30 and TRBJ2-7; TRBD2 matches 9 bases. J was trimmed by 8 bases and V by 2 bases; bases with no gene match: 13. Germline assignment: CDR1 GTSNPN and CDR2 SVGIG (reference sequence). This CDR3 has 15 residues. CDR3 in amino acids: CAWSIPGASGKKQYF. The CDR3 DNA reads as TGTGCCTGGAGTATCCCCGGGGCTAGCGGGAAGAAGCAGTACTTC.

The CDR3 spells CASSLGRAFGYEQYF. The CDR3 region has the DNA TGTGCCAGCAGCCTCGGGAGGGCCTTTGGGTACGAGCAGTACTTC. V gene TRBV7-2 combines with J gene TRBJ2-7, with 8 bases lining up with TRBD2. The CDR3 has 15 residues. In germline, CDR1 is SGHTA, CDR2 FQGNSA. Losses at the gene ends were 5 bases for V and 4 bases for J; bases not matched to a gene: 10.

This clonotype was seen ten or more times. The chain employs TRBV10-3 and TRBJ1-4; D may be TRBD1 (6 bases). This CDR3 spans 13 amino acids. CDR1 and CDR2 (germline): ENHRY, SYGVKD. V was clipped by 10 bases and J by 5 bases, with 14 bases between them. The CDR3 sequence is CATQGGLNEKLFF. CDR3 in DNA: TGTGCCACCCAAGGGGGATTAAATGAAAAACTGTTTTTT.

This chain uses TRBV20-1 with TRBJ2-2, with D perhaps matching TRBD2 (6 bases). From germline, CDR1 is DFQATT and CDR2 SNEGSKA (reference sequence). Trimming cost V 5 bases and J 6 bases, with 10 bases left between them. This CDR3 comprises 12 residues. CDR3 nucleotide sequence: TGCAGTGCTTGGAGGGCCGCCGGGGAGCTGTTTTTT. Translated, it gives CSAWRAAGELFF.